This paragraph covers one TCR beta chain sequence. Its antigen remains unidentified. Base qualities were left out, and no much larger clone turns up one base away. The data derive from a study of CD8 T cells in Susac syndrome (dated by TCRdb to about 2019). Study-level background: Whether CD8+ T cell activation and differentiation in Susac syndrome was antigen driven was tested using repertoire sequencing. Study-wide conclusions, independent of this receptor: The number of individuals in the TCR sequencing and HLA analysis was recognized as being relatively small.

RNA was extracted with the RNeasy kit and roughly 0.5 to 1 ug was reverse transcribed using random hexamers. TCR beta CDR3 regions were amplified with the immunoSEQ multiplex PCR assay covering 54 Vbeta and 13 Jbeta segments. To correct PCR amplification bias, a synthetic template baseline was used for both primer optimization and computational correction. Processing in the source paper ran as follows. Reads were assigned to V, D and J genes according to IMGT and analyzed in immunoSEQ Analyzer, with only productive sequences retained. Clonality was calculated as one minus the Shannon entropy normalized by log2 of the number of productive unique sequences. For each patient and control, public and private clones were evaluated among the 100 most prevalent clones. A clone was defined as Susac-specific if it was absent from the healthy and MS cohorts, from over a thousand published viral clones and from other ImmuneACCESS disease sequences. TCRdb reworked the public reads: Q25 trimming with fastp, MiXCR clone assembly, productive beta chains retained. Entries are consolidated by CDR3 protein sequence, retaining the most common genes and DNA. V and J calls and clone size were set by TCRdb, not the authors. This sample has just over 300,000 distinct CDR3 sequences in its table, and under 95% of those were observed once. The top ten clones comprise over 0.05% of the sample.

Peripheral blood CD8+ and CD4+ T cells from healthy donors, Susac syndrome patients and multiple sclerosis patients were profiled using high-throughput TCR beta sequencing. The multiple sclerosis controls were treatment-naive patients whose relapsing-remitting disease, either stable or active, fulfilled the revised McDonald criteria. CD8+ TEMRA cells were enriched by FACS, while bulk CD8+ and CD4+ T cells were purified by magnetic negative isolation. Blood was collected in EDTA tubes and processed within 24 hours, with PBMCs isolated through density gradient centrifugation. PBMCs intended for TCR sequencing were frozen in liquid nitrogen and were later thawed in a 37 degrees C water bath. The sorted or isolated CD4+, CD8+ and CD8+ TEMRA cells reached a purity of at least 90%. Including cysteine and phenylalanine, the CDR3 has 15 amino acids. Left in the record is the CDR3 DNA by itself, 45 bases read in frame from the first base. The junction carries 17 bases between V and J, which are trimmed by 6 bases and 5 bases respectively. CDR1 and CDR2, looked up from the germline V gene, are WSHSY and SAAADI.

The TCR originated in a human donor with multiple sclerosis. The chain couples TRBV10-2 to TRBJ2-4; no D segment can be confidently identified. The sample taken for sequencing was CD4+ T cells from PBMCs. The CDR3: CASSNEAASENIQYF. DNA sequence: TGCGCCAGCAGCAACGAGGCGGCATCGGAAAACATTCAGTACTTC.